Detailed here is one T cell receptor (beta chain). Its antigen remains unidentified. Within one base of it there is no much larger clone, and no base qualities were kept. The TCR beta CDR3 regions were amplified from the RNA transcripts. The TCR CDR3 was subjected to a first round of RT-PCR using the HTBI primer set and the Qiagen OneStep RT-PCR kit. Libraries were constructed in a second round of multiplex PCR, after which size selection and purification were performed. The libraries were sequenced on an Illumina HiSeq2000 using paired-end 100 bp reads. In the original analysis: SOAPnuke was used to process the raw data, removing reads that contained adapters or uncalled bases, had a mean Phred below 15, or lacked an exact match to the constant primer or identifier. COPE v1.2.5 was used to merge high-quality paired reads, and clonotypes were defined as unique nucleotide sequences. MiTCR v1.1 was used to align clonotypes to the IMGT TRBV, TRBD and TRBJ reference segments. The analysis included only V-J combinations with a frequency above 0.0001, which together covered more than 99% of the repertoires. The TCS score was defined as the ratio of F50 (clonal expansion) to E x V (chaos), calculated using BLOSUM62-based TCRdist between CDR3 peptides within each V-J. Welch's t-statistics and random forest reduced around 520 V-J features to about 12, which were used in a naive Bayes classifier (R e1071). Starting from the raw public reads, TCRdb applied fastp trimming at Q25, assembled clones with MiXCR and retained in-frame beta chains. Each entry merges the rows of one CDR3 protein and shows their most common DNA and genes. TCRdb, not the original authors, processed these V and J calls. The sample table shows 330,000 or so distinct CDR3 sequences, and over 15% are seen once. Roughly a sixth of the sample belongs to the ten largest clones.

This entry belongs to a study of T cells in Graves' hyperthyroidism and ophthalmopathy (dated by TCRdb to between 2019 and 2020). As for the study more broadly: Peripheral blood was sampled at the time of initial diagnosis, prior to any treatment. Following sampling, methimazole starting at 30 mg daily was given to hyperthyroidism patients, and high-dose intravenous methylprednisolone was given to ophthalmopathy patients. Whether ophthalmopathy could be predicted prospectively was tested in an independent validation cohort made up of 18 hyperthyroidism patients plus 17 patients who later progressed to ophthalmopathy. TCR V-J signatures able to tell the groups apart were searched for in a discovery cohort of approximately 95 patients, of whom over 40 had Graves' ophthalmopathy and some 60 had stable Graves' hyperthyroidism. The study also compared thyroid tissue and blood T-cell repertoires from several Graves' hyperthyroidism patients. The 90 or so discovery patients were randomly split 7:3 into training and test sets. According to the paper, TCR Vbeta CDR3 sequencing was carried out on 135 peripheral blood samples, which came from 40 to 45 ophthalmopathy, around 74 hyperthyroidism and about 17 progressor patients. The research as a whole found: Ophthalmopathy was separated from stable hyperthyroidism by a 13 V-J signature model, with 87.88% sensitivity and 81% to 82% specificity obtained in cross-validation and 80%/75% obtained in testing. Most expanded thyroid clonotypes (frequency above 0.001) were also detected in blood, suggesting blood repertoires may reflect thyroid immune responses. In validation, the model predicted progression to ophthalmopathy a median of about 5.9 months before onset, with roughly 71% sensitivity and about 75% specificity. Sample size was not statistically predetermined, and blinding of investigators to group allocation was not performed.

Ophthalmopathy patients had moderately to severely active disease, with a Clinical Activity Score of 3 or more, a NOSPECS grade of 4 or more, and a disease duration of less than 3 months. Exclusion was applied to patients with uncontrolled infections, other autoimmune diseases, pregnancy or lactation. Diagnoses relied on clinical symptoms, serum thyroxine and TRAb, thyroid ultrasound and orbital computed tomography. PBMCs were isolated from 10 ml of fresh peripheral blood by Ficoll-Paque density gradient centrifugation. Trizol reagent was used to extract total RNA, and RNA quality was then checked on an Agilent 2100 Bioanalyzer. From the cysteine through the phenylalanine, the CDR3 covers 15 amino acids. The kept DNA is CDR3 alone, 45 bases in frame from the first base. The germline V gene sets CDR1 to SGDLS and CDR2 to YYNGEE. Trimmed from V: 3 bases; trimmed from J: 4 bases; junction bases lacking a gene match: 9.

This TCR derives from a middle-aged woman with Graves' ophthalmopathy. Sequencing was done on a sample of blood. The sequence is built from TRBV9 and TRBJ2-7; TRBD2 aligns with 8 central bases. The CDR3 region has the sequence CASSGEAGVSYEQYF. The DNA sequence reads TGTGCCAGCAGCGGAGAAGCGGGAGTATCTTACGAGCAGTACTTC.